The present TCR beta chain was sequenced within a study of human CD8 memory T cell subsets. Regarding the study as a whole: Chao1 estimates hinted that stem-like memory T cells outstripped precursor exhausted T cells in diversity.

Worth noting for this clonotype: Its antigen is not known.

From healthy donors, buffy coats were the source of the PBMC. Enriched by negative magnetic separation, total CD8+ T cells were obtained. By UMI-labeled 5' RACE, the TCR beta libraries were made. With the 5' RACE reads reprocessed, TCRdb shows one record per CDR3 protein and no DNA. The sample yields more than 8,000 distinct CDR3 sequences, of which the top ten take up around 20%. CDR1 is KGHDR, CDR2 SFDVKD, per germline. This CDR3 contains 14 residues. The source material was CD8+ T cells from PBMCs. This chain joins TRBV24-1 and TRBJ2-3. This clonotype was sampled from a human donor in good health. CDR3 region: CATSDLESTDTQYF.